The 16 T cell receptor beta chains below were found in one sample sequenced in a study of T cell responses to AZD1222 COVID-19 vaccine. The repertoire was sequenced with immunoSEQ multiplex PCR; TCRdb's copy has only in-frame clones and lacks some. Here the sample spans 50,000 to 60,000 clones, roughly 88% being singletons. Here the sequenced sample was peripheral blood, taken on day 0 of AZD1222 vaccination. All receptors derive from an adult in good health.

The chain links TRBV12-3 or TRBV12-4 to TRBJ2-7, with 7 bases identical to TRBD1. The J segment lost 3 bases and the V segment lost 3 bases, leaving 2 bases of the junction unmatched. The CDR3 length is 13 residues. The CDR3 region has the DNA TGTGCCAGCAGTTTCAGGGGGAGCTACGAGCAGTACTTC. Translating it yields CASSFRGSYEQYF.

The J gene is TRBJ1-2, the V gene TRBV20-1; D not resolved. Germline V gene data show CDR1 as DFQATT and CDR2 as SNEGSKA (reference sequence). This CDR3 is built from 13 residues. Deletions cut 3 bases from V and 0 bases from J, with 8 bases between. In nucleotides, the CDR3 is TGCAGTGCTAGTCCGGGGTCTAACTATGGCTACACCTTC. Amino acid sequence: CSASPGSNYGYTF.

The chain couples TRBV19 to TRBJ1-4; the D gene is possibly TRBD1 (6 bases). The CDR3 loop spans 16 amino acids. CDR1 LNHDA and CDR2 SQIVND come from the germline V gene (reference sequence). Trimming took off 5 bases at V and 7 bases at J, with 20 bases between the two ends. For the CDR3, the DNA is TGTGCCAGTAGTTCCCCGTGGCAGGAAGGGGGTGAAAAACTGTTTTTT. The encoded protein is CASSSPWQEGGEKLFF.

The chain carries TRBV19 and TRBJ1-5; 8 positions match TRBD1. Germline loops: CDR1 LNHDA, CDR2 SQIVND (reference sequence). Trimming at V came to 7 bases and at J to 7 bases, leaving 6 bases not matched to a gene. CDR3 length: 13 amino acids. CDR3 sequence: CASNDRGYQPQHF. For the CDR3, the DNA is TGTGCCAGTAATGACAGGGGATACCAGCCCCAGCATTTT.

The rearrangement joins TRBV5-1 to TRBJ2-2; 8 bases are shared with TRBD2. The trim removed 2 bases at V and 6 bases at J, leaving 9 bases unmatched. The CDR3 is 16 amino acids. CDR1 and CDR2 (germline): SGHRS, YFSETQ. The CDR3 reads CASSFHPGTRPGELFF. In nucleotides, the CDR3 is TGCGCCAGCAGCTTCCACCCCGGGACTAGGCCCGGGGAGCTGTTTTTT.

The genes are TRBV20-1 and TRBJ2-5; D unclear. CDR1 DFQATT and CDR2 SNEGSKA come from the germline V gene (reference sequence). Trimming removed 3 bases at V and 2 bases at J, with 4 bases between. CDR3 size: 11 residues. In DNA, the CDR3 is TGCAGTGCTAGGCAGCAAGAGACCCAGTACTTC. This translates into CSARQQETQYF.

The gene calls are TRBV5-1 and TRBJ2-3; no reliable D call. The CDR3 consists of 15 residues. V lost 6 bases and J 0 bases, leaving 14 bases between the germline ends. Looked up from germline, CDR1 is SGHRS and CDR2 is YFSETQ. The CDR3, as DNA: TGCGCCAGCACCCCCGTAGGTGAGAGCACAGATACGCAGTATTTT. It specifies CASTPVGESTDTQYF. Drawing the rest from reference TRBV5-1 and TRBJ2-3, the complete variable domain is KAGVTQTPRYLIKTRGQQVTLSCSPISGHRSVSWYQQTPGQGLQFLFEYFSETQRNKGNFPGRFSGRQFSNSRSEMNVSTLELGDSALYLCASTPVGESTDTQYFGPGTRLTVL.

The chain is built from TRBV6-5 and TRBJ2-7; D is unclear. V lost 0 bases and J 0 bases, leaving 9 bases between the germline ends. CDR3 size: 15 residues. Germline V gene data show CDR1 as MNHEY and CDR2 as SVGAGI. CDR3 amino acids: CASSYSPGSSYEQYF. CDR3 coding DNA: TGTGCCAGCAGTTACTCACCGGGCAGCTCCTACGAGCAGTACTTC.

The V call is TRBV7-9, the J call TRBJ2-3; D is undetermined. V was shortened by 5 bases and J by 7 bases, with 10 bases between the two germline ends. Looked up from germline, CDR1 is SEHNR and CDR2 is FQNEAQ (reference sequence). This CDR3 comprises 12 residues. The CDR3 reads CASSATSHTQYF. For the CDR3, the DNA is TGTGCCAGCAGCGCCACGTCCCATACGCAGTATTTT. The complete variable domain, with remaining parts taken from reference TRBV7-9 and TRBJ2-3, reads DTGVSQNPRHKITKRGQNVTFRCDPISEHNRLYWYRQTLGQGPEFLTYFQNEAQLEKSRLLSDRFSAERPKGSFSTLEIQRTEQGDSAMYLCASSATSHTQYFGPGTRLTVL.

V and J are TRBV24-1 and TRBJ2-2; no clear D gene. Germline V gene lookup returns CDR1 KGHDR and CDR2 SFDVKD. The V end lost 3 bases, the J end lost 5 bases, and 9 bases lay between the germline ends. This CDR3 has 14 amino acids. CDR3 region: CATSDHSNTGELFF. CDR3 nucleotide sequence: TGTGCCACCAGTGATCACTCCAATACCGGGGAGCTGTTTTTT.

This clone appeared a few times. The rearrangement joins TRBV4-2 to TRBJ2-2, with 14 bases that match TRBD2. The CDR3 runs to 18 residues. V was pared by 1 base and J by 2 bases, with 3 bases of the junction left unmatched. Germline values: CDR1 LGHNA, CDR2 YNFKEQ. The CDR3 DNA sequence: TGTGCCAGCAGCCAAGGTGGGACTAGCGGGAGAAACACCGGGGAGCTGTTTTTT. Translation gives CASSQGGTSGRNTGELFF.

The chain couples TRBV12-3 or TRBV12-4 to TRBJ2-7; tentative D call: TRBD2 (5 bases). The CDR3 spans 12 residues. Trimming shortened V by 8 bases and J by 6 bases, and 14 bases separated the two germline ends. CDR3 DNA sequence: TGTGCCAGCCGGGGTAGTGCTGCCGAGCAGTACTTC. This gives the protein CASRGSAAEQYF.

V gene TRBV21-1 combines with J gene TRBJ1-4. TRBV21-1 is a pseudogene segment. The CDR3 has 14 amino acids. The CDR3 DNA follows: TGTGCCAGCAGCAGCCATGGGTATAATGAAAAACTGTTTTTT. Translated, it gives CASSSHGYNEKLFF.

The J gene is TRBJ1-4, the V gene TRBV6-5; TRBD1 agrees at 9 bases. Losses at the gene ends were 7 bases for V and 5 bases for J; bases not matched to a gene: 5. CDR3 size: 14 residues. The germline V gene has CDR1 MNHEY and CDR2 SVGAGI. CDR3 residues: CASTRTGVNEKLFF. In nucleotides, the CDR3 is TGTGCCAGCACAAGGACAGGGGTCAATGAAAAACTGTTTTTT.

V is TRBV6-1 and J is TRBJ1-6; no clear D gene. The CDR3 runs 11 residues. The V gene lost 2 bases and the J gene lost 10 bases, with 3 bases spanning the gap. Germline V gives CDR1 MNHNS, CDR2 SASEGT. The CDR3 sequence: CASSELSPLHF. CDR3 sequence (DNA): TGTGCCAGCAGTGAATTATCACCCCTCCACTTT.

This clone showed up just once. This rearrangement joins TRBV19 to TRBJ1-1, with a weak D call TRBD1 (6 bases). The length of the CDR3 is 15 residues. The germline V gene encodes CDR1 LNHDA and CDR2 SQIVND (reference sequence). Trimming shortened V by 5 bases and J by 1 base, and 14 bases separated the two germline ends. This chain's CDR3 is CASSQPQTGNTEAFF. The DNA of the CDR3 is TGTGCCAGTAGTCAGCCCCAGACAGGGAACACTGAAGCTTTCTTT.